A selection of T cell receptor beta chains follows, all from one sample in a study of blood T cell repertoires in COVID-19. Measured with immunoSEQ multiplex PCR; TCRdb has only the in-frame clones, and not every one. The sample consists of around 47,000 clones, around 83% of them appearing once. The sample was peripheral blood. Every receptor here comes from a man in his sixties or seventies with active COVID-19. CDR3s leave out the opening cysteine and the closing phenylalanine or tryptophan. The D gene is left open where the match is weak. Clone size is shown for a subset of rows, as once, few, many or a class of expanded clone.

D | J | size | V | CDR3
TRBD1 | TRBJ2-7 | NA | TRBV6-5 | ASRDRTYEQY
TRBD1 | TRBJ2-3 | once | TRBV7-2 | ASSISRDRVDTQY
NA | TRBJ2-3 | NA | TRBV7-9 | ASSFPTVVDTQY
NA | TRBJ2-5 | NA | TRBV2 | AGKVAGLFETQY
TRBD1 | TRBJ1-2 | NA | TRBV6-2/TRBV6-3 | ASSPTRGRGGYT
TRBD1 | TRBJ1-5 | NA | TRBV7-2 | ASSLVTGGIYNQPQH
TRBD2 | TRBJ2-1 | NA | TRBV6-2/TRBV6-3 | ASSALAGSYNEQF
TRBD1 | TRBJ2-2 | NA | TRBV10-1 | ASSGTGVGTGELF
NA | TRBJ2-1 | NA | TRBV7-8 | ASSLGGANSVLYEQF
TRBD1 | TRBJ1-4 | NA | TRBV5-4 | ASSLGGGQVEKLF
TRBD2 | TRBJ2-3 | few | TRBV4-2 | ASSQDERERTDTQY
NA | TRBJ2-5 | NA | TRBV19 | ASSAQGRETQY
NA | TRBJ2-2 | NA | TRBV19 | ASSMSTGGTGELF
NA | TRBJ2-7 | NA | TRBV6-8 | ASSYIVRGQDEQY
TRBD2 | TRBJ2-1 | few | TRBV5-1 | ASSPALAGAYNEQF
TRBD1 | TRBJ1-6 | NA | TRBV4-1 | ASSQTGWSYNSPLH
NA | TRBJ2-2 | NA | TRBV18 | ASSSIMAGTGELF
TRBD1 | TRBJ1-1 | NA | TRBV6-5 | ASSKRDRGNTEAF
NA | TRBJ1-6 | NA | TRBV18 | ASSPEGTYNSPLH
TRBD1 | TRBJ1-6 | once | TRBV30 | AGGQGYNSPLH
TRBD2 | TRBJ2-7 | NA | TRBV7-2 | ASSLAAGVYEQY
TRBD2 | TRBJ2-5 | NA | TRBV5-1 | ASSSPGRGVQY
NA | TRBJ2-7 | few | TRBV4-3 | ASSQETGGSYEQY
NA | TRBJ1-1 | few | TRBV6-2/TRBV6-3 | ASSFSANREAF
TRBD1 | TRBJ1-1 | NA | TRBV6-5 | ALLGQGGTEAF
NA | TRBJ1-1 | NA | TRBV5-1 | ASSLAGRGLTEAF
NA | TRBJ1-1 | once | TRBV19 | ASMPRGMNTEAF
TRBD1 | TRBJ1-2 | NA | TRBV18 | ASSPNPAGTEGYT
TRBD1 | TRBJ1-4 | NA | TRBV7-8 | ASSLIGQGQEKLF
TRBD1 | TRBJ2-2 | once | TRBV23-1 | ASSQCPKGAYTGELF
NA | TRBJ1-1 | NA | TRBV14 | ASSQFEGSEAF
TRBD1 | TRBJ1-4 | few | TRBV18 | ASSPLGQPNEKLF
TRBD1 | TRBJ2-7 | NA | TRBV7-2 | ASSRGTGRPYEQY
NA | TRBJ1-5 | NA | TRBV5-6 | ASSLSQGLDQPQH
NA | TRBJ2-3 | NA | TRBV5-1 | ASSLVLGDTQY
NA | TRBJ1-2 | NA | TRBV12-3/TRBV12-4 | ASSFGVAGYT
NA | TRBJ2-2 | NA | TRBV7-2 | ASSPPGSSNTGELF
NA | TRBJ1-1 | NA | TRBV5-1 | ASSLGGNTEAF
NA | TRBJ2-3 | NA | TRBV4-3 | ASSQEAASTDTQY
NA | TRBJ2-7 | NA | TRBV19 | ASSIGEASSYEQY
TRBD2 | TRBJ2-1 | NA | TRBV11-2 | ASSLLAGVFEQF
TRBD1 | TRBJ2-7 | NA | TRBV7-3 | ARQGTEQY
NA | TRBJ1-2 | NA | TRBV30 | AWNTGNRVNGYT
TRBD1 | TRBJ1-1 | few | TRBV3-1/TRBV3-2 | ASSPQDRWNTEAF
NA | TRBJ1-2 | NA | TRBV7-2 | ASSLVSSPGIGYGYT
NA | TRBJ2-2 | NA | TRBV15 | ATRGRRDTGELF
NA | TRBJ2-2 | NA | TRBV4-1 | ASSQEAGAGELF
NA | TRBJ1-5 | NA | TRBV6-2/TRBV6-3 | ASSYFRSNQPQH
TRBD1 | TRBJ1-2 | NA | TRBV4-1 | ASSQVETGGEGYT
NA | TRBJ2-3 | NA | TRBV7-9 | ASSSTGTDTQY
TRBD1 | TRBJ1-1 | NA | TRBV7-9 | ASSLGGTGGSTEAF
NA | TRBJ1-2 | once | TRBV13 | ASSLGSGLHYGYT
NA | TRBJ1-2 | NA | TRBV5-8 | ASSPRFADGYT
TRBD2 | TRBJ2-1 | NA | TRBV27 | ASGRPGLAGGNEQF
TRBD1 | TRBJ1-6 | NA | TRBV30 | AWGSEGGGSYNSPLH
NA | TRBJ1-6 | NA | TRBV3-1/TRBV3-2 | ASSQGTGLNSPLH
NA | TRBJ1-1 | NA | TRBV19 | ASSIKGDTEAF
NA | TRBJ1-5 | NA | TRBV5-5 | ASSPNQMEPQH
NA | TRBJ2-1 | NA | TRBV19 | ASSTGGSSYNEQF